Included here is one TCR beta chain sequence, with context. One end of the junction fails to match germline, which may point to a read error. Germline loops: CDR1 SGHAT, CDR2 FQNNGV. The CDR3 is 15 amino acids. The data originate from a study of tumor and adjacent non-tumor tissue in lung cancer. RNA was extracted from bulk tissue without any cell sorting. Three rounds of nested PCR, following a modified ARM-PCR protocol, produced the TCRbeta library. TCRdb reprocessed the multiplex PCR reads via MiXCR and lists one record per CDR3 protein. Of about 85,000 distinct CDR3 sequences listed, approximately 57% were seen once; the top ten hold roughly 15%.

The chain carries TRBV11-2 and TRBJ2-3, with 8 bases identical to TRBD2. This TCR derives from a man aged 65-85 years with non-small cell lung cancer. Sequencing input: lung tumor tissue. The CDR3 loop is CASSPGGWGGDTHYF. As DNA, the CDR3 is TGTGCCAGTAGCCCGGGGGGGTGGGGGGGAGATACGCATTATTTT.